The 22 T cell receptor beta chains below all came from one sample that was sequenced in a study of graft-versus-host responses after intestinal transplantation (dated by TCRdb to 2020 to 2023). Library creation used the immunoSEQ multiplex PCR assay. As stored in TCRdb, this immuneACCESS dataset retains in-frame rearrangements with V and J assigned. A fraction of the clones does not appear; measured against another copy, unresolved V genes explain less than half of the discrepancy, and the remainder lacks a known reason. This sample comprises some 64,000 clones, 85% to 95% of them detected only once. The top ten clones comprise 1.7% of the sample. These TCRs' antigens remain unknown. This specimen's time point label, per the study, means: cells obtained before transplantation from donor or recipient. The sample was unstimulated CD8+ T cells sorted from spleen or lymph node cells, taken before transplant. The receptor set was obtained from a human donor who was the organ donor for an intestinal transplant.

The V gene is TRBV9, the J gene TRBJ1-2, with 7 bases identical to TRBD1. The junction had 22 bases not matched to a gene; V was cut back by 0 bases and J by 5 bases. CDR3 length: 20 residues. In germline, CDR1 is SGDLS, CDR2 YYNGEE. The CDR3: CASSVVGEAGDSLGPYGYTF. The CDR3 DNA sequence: TGTGCCAGCAGCGTAGTTGGTGAGGCAGGGGACAGCCTTGGTCCTTATGGCTACACCTTC.

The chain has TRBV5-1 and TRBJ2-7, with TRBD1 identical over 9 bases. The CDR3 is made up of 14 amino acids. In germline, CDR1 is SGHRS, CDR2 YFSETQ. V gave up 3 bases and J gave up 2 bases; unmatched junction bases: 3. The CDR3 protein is CASSSTGGAYEQYF. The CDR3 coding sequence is TGCGCCAGCAGCTCGACAGGGGGGGCCTACGAGCAGTACTTC.

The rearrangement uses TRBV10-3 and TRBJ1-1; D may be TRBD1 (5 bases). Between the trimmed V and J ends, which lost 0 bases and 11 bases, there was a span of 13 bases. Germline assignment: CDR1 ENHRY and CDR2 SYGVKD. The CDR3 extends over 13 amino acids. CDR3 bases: TGTGCCATCAGTGAGTCGAAGGGGAGGGAGGCTTTCTTT. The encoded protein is CAISESKGREAFF.

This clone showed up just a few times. CDR3 sequence (DNA): TGTGCCAGCAGTAAAAAATACTCCTATCCCGGTCATGGCTACACCTTC. This sequence encodes CASSKKYSYPGHGYTF. V and J are TRBV28 and TRBJ1-2; D gene ambiguous. Trimming removed 5 bases from V and 6 bases from J, with 22 bases in between. CDR1 MDHEN and CDR2 SYDVKM come from the germline V gene. This CDR3 has 16 amino acids.

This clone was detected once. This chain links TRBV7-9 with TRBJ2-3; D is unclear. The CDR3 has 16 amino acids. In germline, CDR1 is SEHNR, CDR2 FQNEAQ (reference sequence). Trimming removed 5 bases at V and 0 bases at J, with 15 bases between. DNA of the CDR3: TGTGCCAGCAGCCCTATCCCGTTCCCTAGCACAGATACGCAGTATTTT. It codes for CASSPIPFPSTDTQYF.

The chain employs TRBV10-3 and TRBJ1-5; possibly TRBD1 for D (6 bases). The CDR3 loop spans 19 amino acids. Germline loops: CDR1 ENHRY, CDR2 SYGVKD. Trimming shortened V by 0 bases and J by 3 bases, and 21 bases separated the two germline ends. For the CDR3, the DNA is TGTGCCATCAGTGAGTCAGGCAGGGGCGCCAAGGGAATCAATCAGCCCCAGCATTTT. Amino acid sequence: CAISESGRGAKGINQPQHF.

DNA of the CDR3: TGTGCCAGCAGCTCCCGGACACGGACAGCACGCCCCGGGGAGCTGTTTTTT. Protein product: CASSSRTRTARPGELFF. The V and J genes are TRBV27 and TRBJ2-2; possible D gene TRBD1, 6 bases. V was shortened by 6 bases and J by 6 bases, with 23 bases between the two germline ends. The germline V gene encodes CDR1 MNHEY and CDR2 SMNVEV (reference sequence). The CDR3 runs to 17 residues.

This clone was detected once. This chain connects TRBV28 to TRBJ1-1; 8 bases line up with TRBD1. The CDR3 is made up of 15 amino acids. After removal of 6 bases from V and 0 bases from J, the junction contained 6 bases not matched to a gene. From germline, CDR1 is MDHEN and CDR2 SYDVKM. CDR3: CASSLDRGMNTEAFF. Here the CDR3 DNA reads TGTGCCAGCAGCCTAGACAGGGGAATGAACACTGAAGCTTTCTTT.

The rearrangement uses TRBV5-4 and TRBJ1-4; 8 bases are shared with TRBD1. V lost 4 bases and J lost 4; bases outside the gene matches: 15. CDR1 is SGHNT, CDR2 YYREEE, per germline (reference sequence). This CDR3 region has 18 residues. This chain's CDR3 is CASSLAPSGTGNNEKLFF. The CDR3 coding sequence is TGTGCCAGCAGCCTCGCCCCCTCAGGGACAGGCAATAATGAAAAACTGTTTTTT.

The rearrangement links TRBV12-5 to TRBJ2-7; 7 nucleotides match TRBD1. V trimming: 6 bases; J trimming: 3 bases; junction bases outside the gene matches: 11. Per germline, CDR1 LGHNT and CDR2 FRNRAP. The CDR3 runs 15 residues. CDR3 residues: CASGHTSTGLYEQYF. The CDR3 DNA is TGTGCTAGTGGCCACACCTCGACAGGGCTCTACGAGCAGTACTTC.

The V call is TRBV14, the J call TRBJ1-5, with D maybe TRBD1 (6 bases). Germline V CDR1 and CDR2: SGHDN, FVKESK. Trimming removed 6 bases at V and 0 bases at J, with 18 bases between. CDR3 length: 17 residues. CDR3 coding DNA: TGTGCCAGCAGTCAACAGGGTGGGGGGGGTAGCAATCAGCCCCAGCATTTT. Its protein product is CASSQQGGGGSNQPQHF.

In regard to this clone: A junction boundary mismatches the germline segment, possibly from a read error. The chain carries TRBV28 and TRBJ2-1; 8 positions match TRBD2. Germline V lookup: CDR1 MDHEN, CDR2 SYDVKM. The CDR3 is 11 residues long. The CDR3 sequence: CASSPERELIF. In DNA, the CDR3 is TGTGCCAGCAGTCCCGAGCGGGAGTTGATCTTC.

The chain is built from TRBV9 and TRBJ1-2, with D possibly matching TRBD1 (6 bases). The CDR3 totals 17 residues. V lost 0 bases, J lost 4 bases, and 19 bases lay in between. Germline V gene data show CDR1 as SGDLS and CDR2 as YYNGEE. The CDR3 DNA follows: TGTGCCAGCAGCGTAGATCAAGAACAGGGATTTTCCTATGGCTACACCTTC. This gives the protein CASSVDQEQGFSYGYTF.

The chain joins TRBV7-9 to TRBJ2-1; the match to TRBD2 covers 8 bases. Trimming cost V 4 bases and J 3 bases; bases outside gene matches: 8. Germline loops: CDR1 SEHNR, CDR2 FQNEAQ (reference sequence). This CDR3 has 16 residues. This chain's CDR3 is CASSSRELAVYNEQFF. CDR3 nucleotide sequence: TGTGCCAGCAGCTCCCGGGAACTAGCGGTCTACAATGAGCAGTTCTTC.

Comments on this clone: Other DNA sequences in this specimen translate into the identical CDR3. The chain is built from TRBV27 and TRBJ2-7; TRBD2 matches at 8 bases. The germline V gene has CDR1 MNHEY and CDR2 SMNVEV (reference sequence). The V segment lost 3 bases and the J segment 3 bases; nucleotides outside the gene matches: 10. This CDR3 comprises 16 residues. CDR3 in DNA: TGTGCCAGCAGTTTTTCGGGAGGGAGGGCTGTCTACGAGCAGTACTTC. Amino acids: CASSFSGGRAVYEQYF.

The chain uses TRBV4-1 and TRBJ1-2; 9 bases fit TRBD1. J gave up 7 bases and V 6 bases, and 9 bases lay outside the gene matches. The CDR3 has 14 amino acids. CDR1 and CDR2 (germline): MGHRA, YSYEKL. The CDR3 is CASRASTGGGGYTF. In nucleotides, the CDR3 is TGCGCCAGCAGGGCTTCCACAGGGGGCGGTGGCTACACCTTC.

The CDR3 DNA follows: TGTGCCAGCAGTTTAGGGGACAGATCAGATACGCAGTATTTT. Its protein product is CASSLGDRSDTQYF. The chain has TRBV28 and TRBJ2-3; 7 bases are a match to TRBD1. Germline V CDR1 and CDR2: MDHEN, SYDVKM. The CDR3 length is 14 residues. V trimming: 2 bases; J trimming: 4 bases; junction bases outside the gene matches: 3.

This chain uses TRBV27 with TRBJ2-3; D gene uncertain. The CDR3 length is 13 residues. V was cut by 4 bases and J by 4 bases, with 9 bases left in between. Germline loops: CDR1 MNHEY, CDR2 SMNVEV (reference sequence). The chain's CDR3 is CASSWFGSDTQYF. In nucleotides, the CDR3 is TGTGCCAGCAGTTGGTTCGGGTCAGATACGCAGTATTTT.

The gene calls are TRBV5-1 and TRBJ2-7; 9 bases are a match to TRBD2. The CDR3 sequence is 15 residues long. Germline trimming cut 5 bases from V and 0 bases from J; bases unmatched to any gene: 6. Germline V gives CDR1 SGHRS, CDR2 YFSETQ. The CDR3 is CASSRERGASYEQYF. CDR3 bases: TGCGCCAGCAGTAGGGAGCGGGGGGCCTCCTACGAGCAGTACTTC.

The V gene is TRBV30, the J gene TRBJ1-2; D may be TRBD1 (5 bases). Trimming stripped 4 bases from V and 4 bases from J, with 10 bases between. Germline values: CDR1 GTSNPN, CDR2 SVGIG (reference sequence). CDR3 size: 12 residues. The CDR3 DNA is TGTGCCTGGATTGGGGGGGGCTATGGCTACACCTTC. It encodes CAWIGGGYGYTF. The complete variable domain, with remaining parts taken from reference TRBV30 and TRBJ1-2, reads SQTIHQWPATLVQPVGSPLSLECTVEGTSNPNLYWYRQAAGRGLQLLFYSVGIGQISSEVPQNLSASRPQDRQFILSSKKLLLSDSGFYLCAWIGGGYGYTFGSGTRLTVV.

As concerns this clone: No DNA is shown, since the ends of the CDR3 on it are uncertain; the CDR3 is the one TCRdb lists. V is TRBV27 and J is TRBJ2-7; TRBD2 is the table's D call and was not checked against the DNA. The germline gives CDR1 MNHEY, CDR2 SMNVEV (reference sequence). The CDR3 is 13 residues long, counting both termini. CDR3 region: CASSTSTSAEQYF.

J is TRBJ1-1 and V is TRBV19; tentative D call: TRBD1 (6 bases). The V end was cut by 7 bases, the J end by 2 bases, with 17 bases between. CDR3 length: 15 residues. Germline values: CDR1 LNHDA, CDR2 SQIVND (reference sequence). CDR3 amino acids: CASTHAPGVNTEAFF. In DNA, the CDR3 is TGTGCCAGTACCCACGCTCCAGGGGTAAACACTGAAGCTTTCTTT.